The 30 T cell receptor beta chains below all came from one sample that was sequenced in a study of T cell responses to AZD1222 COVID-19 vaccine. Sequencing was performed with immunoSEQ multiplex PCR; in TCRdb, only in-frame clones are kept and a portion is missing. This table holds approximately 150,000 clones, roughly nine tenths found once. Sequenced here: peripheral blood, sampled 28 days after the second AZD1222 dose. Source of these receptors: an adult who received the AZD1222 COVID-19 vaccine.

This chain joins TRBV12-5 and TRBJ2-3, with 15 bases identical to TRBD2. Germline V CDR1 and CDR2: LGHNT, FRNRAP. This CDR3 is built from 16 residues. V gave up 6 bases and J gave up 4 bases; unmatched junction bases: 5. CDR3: CASGPRTSGGADTQYF. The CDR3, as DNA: TGTGCTAGTGGCCCAAGGACTAGCGGGGGGGCAGATACGCAGTATTTT. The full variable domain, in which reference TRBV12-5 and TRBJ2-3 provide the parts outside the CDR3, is DARVTQTPRHKVTEMGQEVTMRCQPILGHNTVFWYRQTMMQGLELLAYFRNRAPLDDSGMPKDRFSAEMPDATLATLKIQPSEPRDSAVYFCASGPRTSGGADTQYFGPGTRLTVL.

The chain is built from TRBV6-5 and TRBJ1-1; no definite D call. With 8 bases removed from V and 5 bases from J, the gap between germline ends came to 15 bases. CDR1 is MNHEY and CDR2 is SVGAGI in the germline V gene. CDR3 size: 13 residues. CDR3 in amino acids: CASPRLPLTEAFF. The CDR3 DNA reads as TGTGCCAGCCCAAGATTACCCCTTACTGAAGCTTTCTTT.

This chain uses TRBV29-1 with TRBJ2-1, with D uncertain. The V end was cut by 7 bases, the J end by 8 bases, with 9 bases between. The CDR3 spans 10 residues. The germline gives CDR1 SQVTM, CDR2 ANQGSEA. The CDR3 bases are TGCAGCGCACGGAACTATGAGCAGTTCTTC. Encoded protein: CSARNYEQFF.

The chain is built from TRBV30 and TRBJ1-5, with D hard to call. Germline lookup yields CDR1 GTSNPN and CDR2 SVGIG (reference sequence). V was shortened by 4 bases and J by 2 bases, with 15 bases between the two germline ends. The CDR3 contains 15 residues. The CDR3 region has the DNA TGTGCCTGGATCTCTTATCGGGAGCGCAATCAGCCCCAGCATTTT. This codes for CAWISYRERNQPQHF.

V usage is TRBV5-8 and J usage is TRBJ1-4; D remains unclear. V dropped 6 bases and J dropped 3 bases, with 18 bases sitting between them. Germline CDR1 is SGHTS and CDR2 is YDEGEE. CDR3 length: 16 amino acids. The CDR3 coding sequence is TGTGCCAGCAACAAAGATCAAGCAACTCCTAATGAAAAACTGTTTTTT. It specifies CASNKDQATPNEKLFF.

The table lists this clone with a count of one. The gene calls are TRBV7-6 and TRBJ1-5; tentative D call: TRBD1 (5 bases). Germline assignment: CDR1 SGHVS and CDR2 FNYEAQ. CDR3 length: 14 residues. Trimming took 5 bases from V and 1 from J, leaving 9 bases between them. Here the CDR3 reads CASSPGRSNQPQHF. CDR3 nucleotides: TGTGCCAGCAGCCCAGGGCGGAGCAATCAGCCCCAGCATTTT. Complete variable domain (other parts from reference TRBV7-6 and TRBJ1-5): GAGVSQSPRYKVTKRGQDVALRCDPISGHVSLYWYRQALGQGPEFLTYFNYEAQQDKSGLPNDRFSAERPEGSISTLTIQRTEQRDSAMYRCASSPGRSNQPQHFGDGTRLSIL.

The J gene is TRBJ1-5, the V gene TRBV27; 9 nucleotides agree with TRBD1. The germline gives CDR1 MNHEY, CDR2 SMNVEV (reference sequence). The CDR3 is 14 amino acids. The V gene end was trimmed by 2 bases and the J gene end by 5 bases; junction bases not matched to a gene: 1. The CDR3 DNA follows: TGTGCCAGCAGTTTACGGGACAGGGATCAGCCCCAGCATTTT. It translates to CASSLRDRDQPQHF.

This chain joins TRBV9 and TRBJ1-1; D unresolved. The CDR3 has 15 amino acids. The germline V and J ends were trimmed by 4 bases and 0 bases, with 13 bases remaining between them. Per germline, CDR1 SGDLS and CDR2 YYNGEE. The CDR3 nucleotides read TGTGCCAGCAGCCCAGCAGGAGGGCTGAACACTGAAGCTTTCTTT. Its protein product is CASSPAGGLNTEAFF.

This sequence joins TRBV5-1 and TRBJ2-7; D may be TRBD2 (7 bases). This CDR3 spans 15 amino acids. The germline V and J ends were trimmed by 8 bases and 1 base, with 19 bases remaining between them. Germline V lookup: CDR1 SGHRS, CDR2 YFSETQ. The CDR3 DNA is TGCGCCAGTAGCCGACGGGGGGCCGATTCCTACGAGCAGTACTTC. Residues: CASSRRGADSYEQYF.

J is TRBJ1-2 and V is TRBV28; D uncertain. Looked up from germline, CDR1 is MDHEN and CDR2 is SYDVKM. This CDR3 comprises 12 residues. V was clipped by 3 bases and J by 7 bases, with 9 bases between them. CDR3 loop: CASSFLATGYTF. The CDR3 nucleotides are TGTGCCAGCAGTTTCCTGGCGACTGGCTACACCTTC.

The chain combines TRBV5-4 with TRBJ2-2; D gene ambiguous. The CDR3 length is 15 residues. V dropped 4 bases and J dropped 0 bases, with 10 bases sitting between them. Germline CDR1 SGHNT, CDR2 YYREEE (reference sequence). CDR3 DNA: TGTGCCAGCAGCGTCTACCTTACGAACACCGGGGAGCTGTTTTTT. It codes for CASSVYLTNTGELFF. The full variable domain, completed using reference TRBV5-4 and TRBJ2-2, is ETGVTQSPTHLIKTRGQQVTLRCSSQSGHNTVSWYQQALGQGPQFIFQYYREEENGRGNFPPRFSGLQFPNYSSELNVNALELDDSALYLCASSVYLTNTGELFFGEGSRLTVL.

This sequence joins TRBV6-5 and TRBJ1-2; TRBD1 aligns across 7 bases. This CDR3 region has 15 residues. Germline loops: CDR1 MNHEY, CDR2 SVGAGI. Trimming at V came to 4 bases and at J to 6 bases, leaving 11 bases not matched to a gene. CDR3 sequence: CASSSRSEGANGYTF. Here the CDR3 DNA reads TGTGCCAGCAGTTCCCGAAGTGAGGGGGCCAATGGCTACACCTTC.

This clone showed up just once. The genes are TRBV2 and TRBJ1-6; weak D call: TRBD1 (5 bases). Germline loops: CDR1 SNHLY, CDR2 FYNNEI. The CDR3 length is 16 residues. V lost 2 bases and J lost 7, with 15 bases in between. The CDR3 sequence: CASSESQGGVNSPLHF. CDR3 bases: TGTGCCAGCAGTGAAAGCCAGGGAGGGGTAAATTCACCCCTCCACTTT.

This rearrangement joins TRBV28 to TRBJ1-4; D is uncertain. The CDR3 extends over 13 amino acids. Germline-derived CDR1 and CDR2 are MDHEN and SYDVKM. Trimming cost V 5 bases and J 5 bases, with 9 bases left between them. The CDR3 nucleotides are TGTGCCAGCAGTCCCCCGGCGAATGAAAAACTGTTTTTT. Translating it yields CASSPPANEKLFF.

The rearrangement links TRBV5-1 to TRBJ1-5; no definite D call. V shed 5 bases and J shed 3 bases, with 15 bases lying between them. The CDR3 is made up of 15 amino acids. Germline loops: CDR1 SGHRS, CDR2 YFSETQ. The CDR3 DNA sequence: TGCGCCAGCAGGTCTCTTCCAGGTGACAATCAGCCCCAGCATTTT. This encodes CASRSLPGDNQPQHF. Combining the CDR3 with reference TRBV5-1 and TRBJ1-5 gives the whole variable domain KAGVTQTPRYLIKTRGQQVTLSCSPISGHRSVSWYQQTPGQGLQFLFEYFSETQRNKGNFPGRFSGRQFSNSRSEMNVSTLELGDSALYLCASRSLPGDNQPQHFGDGTRLSIL.

CDR3 nucleotide sequence: TGCAGCGTTGAAGATACCGGACAGGACTATGGCTACACCTTC. Its protein product is CSVEDTGQDYGYTF. The V gene is TRBV29-1, the J gene TRBJ1-2; 7 nucleotides match TRBD1. The CDR3 length is 14 residues. The germline CDR1 and CDR2 sequences are SQVTM and ANQGSEA. V dropped 0 bases and J dropped 3; count of bases not matched to a gene: 4. The whole variable domain, filled in from reference TRBV29-1 and TRBJ1-2, reads SAVISQKPSRDICQRGTSLTIQCQVDSQVTMMFWYRQQPGQSLTLIATANQGSEATYESGFVIDKFPISRPNLTFSTLTVSNMSPEDSSIYLCSVEDTGQDYGYTFGSGTRLTVV.

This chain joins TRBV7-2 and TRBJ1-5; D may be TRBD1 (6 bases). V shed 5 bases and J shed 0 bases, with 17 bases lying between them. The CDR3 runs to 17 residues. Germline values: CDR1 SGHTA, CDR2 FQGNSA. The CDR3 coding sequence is TGTGCCAGCAGCGTTGTGGCGACAGGCAATAGCAATCAGCCCCAGCATTTT. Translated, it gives CASSVVATGNSNQPQHF. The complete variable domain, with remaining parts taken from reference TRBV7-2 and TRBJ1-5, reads GAGVSQSPSNKVTEKGKDVELRCDPISGHTALYWYRQSLGQGLEFLIYFQGNSAPDKSGLPSDRFSAERTGGSVSTLTIQRTQQEDSAVYLCASSVVATGNSNQPQHFGDGTRLSIL.

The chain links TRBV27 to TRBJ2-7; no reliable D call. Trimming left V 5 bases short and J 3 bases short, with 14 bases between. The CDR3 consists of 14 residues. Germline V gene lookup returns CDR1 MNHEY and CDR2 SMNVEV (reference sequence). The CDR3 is CASSPTRPLYEQYF. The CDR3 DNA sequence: TGTGCCAGCAGTCCTACGCGGCCTCTCTACGAGCAGTACTTC.

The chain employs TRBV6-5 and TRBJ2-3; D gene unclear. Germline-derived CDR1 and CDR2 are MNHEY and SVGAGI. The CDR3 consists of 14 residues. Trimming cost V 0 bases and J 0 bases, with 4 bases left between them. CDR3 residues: CASSYSSSTDTQYF. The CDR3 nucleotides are TGTGCCAGCAGTTACTCGAGCAGCACAGATACGCAGTATTTT.

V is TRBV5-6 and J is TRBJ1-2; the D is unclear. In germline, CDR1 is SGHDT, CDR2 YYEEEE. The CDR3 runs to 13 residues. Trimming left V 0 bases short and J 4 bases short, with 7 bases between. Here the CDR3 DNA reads TGTGCCAGCAGCTTGGGGGGAGGCTATGGCTACACCTTC. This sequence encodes CASSLGGGYGYTF.

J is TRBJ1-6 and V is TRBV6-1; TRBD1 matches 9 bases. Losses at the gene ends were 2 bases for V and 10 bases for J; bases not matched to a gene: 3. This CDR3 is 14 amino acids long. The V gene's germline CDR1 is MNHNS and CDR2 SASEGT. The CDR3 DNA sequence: TGTGCCAGCAGTGAATGGACAGGGGAATCACCCCTCCACTTT. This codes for CASSEWTGESPLHF.

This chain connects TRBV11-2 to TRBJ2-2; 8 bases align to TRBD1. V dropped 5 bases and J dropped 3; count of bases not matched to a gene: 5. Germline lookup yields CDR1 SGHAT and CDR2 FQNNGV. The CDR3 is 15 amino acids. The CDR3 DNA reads TGTGCCAGCAGCCTGCAGGGGGCCGACACCGGGGAGCTGTTTTTT. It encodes CASSLQGADTGELFF. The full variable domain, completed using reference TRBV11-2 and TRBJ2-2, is EAGVAQSPRYKIIEKRQSVAFWCNPISGHATLYWYQQILGQGPKLLIQFQNNGVVDDSQLPKDRFSAERLKGVDSTLKIQPAKLEDSAVYLCASSLQGADTGELFFGEGSRLTVL.

CDR3 loop: CASSIQGSGYTF. As DNA, the CDR3 is TGTGCCAGTAGCATTCAGGGAAGTGGCTACACCTTC. V is TRBV19 and J is TRBJ1-2; D perhaps matches TRBD1 (5 bases). Trimming cost V 6 bases and J 7 bases, with 12 bases left between them. This CDR3 has 12 residues. The germline gives CDR1 LNHDA, CDR2 SQIVND (reference sequence).

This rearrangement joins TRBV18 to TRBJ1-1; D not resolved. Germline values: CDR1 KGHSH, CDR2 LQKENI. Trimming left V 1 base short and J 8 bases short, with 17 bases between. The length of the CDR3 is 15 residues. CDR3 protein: CASSPQGLPGGEAFF. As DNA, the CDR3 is TGTGCCAGCTCACCACAGGGTTTGCCAGGAGGGGAAGCTTTCTTT.

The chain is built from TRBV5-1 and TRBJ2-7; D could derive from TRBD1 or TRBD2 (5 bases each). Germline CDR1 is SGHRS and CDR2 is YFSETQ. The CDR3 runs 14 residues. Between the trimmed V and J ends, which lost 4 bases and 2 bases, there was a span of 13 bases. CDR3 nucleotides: TGCGCCAGCAGCCACGGGACGTTAGCCTACGAGCAGTACTTC. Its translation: CASSHGTLAYEQYF. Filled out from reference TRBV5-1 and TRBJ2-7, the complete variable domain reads KAGVTQTPRYLIKTRGQQVTLSCSPISGHRSVSWYQQTPGQGLQFLFEYFSETQRNKGNFPGRFSGRQFSNSRSEMNVSTLELGDSALYLCASSHGTLAYEQYFGPGTRLTVT.

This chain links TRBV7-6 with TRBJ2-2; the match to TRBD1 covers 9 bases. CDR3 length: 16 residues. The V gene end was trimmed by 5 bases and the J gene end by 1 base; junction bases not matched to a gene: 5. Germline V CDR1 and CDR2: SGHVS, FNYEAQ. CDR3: CASSPGQGLNTGELFF. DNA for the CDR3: TGTGCCAGCAGCCCGGGACAGGGACTGAACACCGGGGAGCTGTTTTTT.

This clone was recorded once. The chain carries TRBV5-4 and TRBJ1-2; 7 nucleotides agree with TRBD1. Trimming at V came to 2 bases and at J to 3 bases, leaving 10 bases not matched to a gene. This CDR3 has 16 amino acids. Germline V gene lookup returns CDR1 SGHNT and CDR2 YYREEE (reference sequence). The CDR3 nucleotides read TGTGCCAGCAGCTTAGGGTCCGGACAGGAGGACTATGGCTACACCTTC. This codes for CASSLGSGQEDYGYTF.

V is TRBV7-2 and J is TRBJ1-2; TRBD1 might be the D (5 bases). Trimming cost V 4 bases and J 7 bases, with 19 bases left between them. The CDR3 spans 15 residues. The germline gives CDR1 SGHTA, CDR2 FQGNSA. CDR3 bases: TGTGCCAGCAGCTCCTCAACAGGCGTCCAGGGTGGCTACACCTTC. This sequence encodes CASSSSTGVQGGYTF.

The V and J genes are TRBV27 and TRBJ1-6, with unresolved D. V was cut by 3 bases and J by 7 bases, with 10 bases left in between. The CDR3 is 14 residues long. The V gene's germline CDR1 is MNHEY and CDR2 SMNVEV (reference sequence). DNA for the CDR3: TGTGCCAGCAGTTTGGCAGGTTGGAATTCACCCCTCCACTTT. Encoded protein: CASSLAGWNSPLHF.

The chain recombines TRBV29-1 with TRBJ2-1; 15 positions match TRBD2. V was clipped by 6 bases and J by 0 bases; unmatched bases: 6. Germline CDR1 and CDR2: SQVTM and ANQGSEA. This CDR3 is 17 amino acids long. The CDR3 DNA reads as TGCAGCGTCGTGGGACTAGCGGGGGGCCGCTCCTACAATGAGCAGTTCTTC. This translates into CSVVGLAGGRSYNEQFF.